Listed here is a single TCR beta chain. This clonotype was observed many times. Its antigen is not yet known. No much larger clone is present one base from it, and per-base qualities are unavailable. The sample belongs to a study of T cells in Graves' hyperthyroidism and ophthalmopathy (dated by TCRdb to between 2017 and 2020). Looking at the study overall: Peripheral blood was sampled at the time of initial diagnosis, prior to any treatment. To identify TCR V-J signatures that set the groups apart, the researchers used a discovery cohort of 90 to 100 patients, made up of fewer than 50 with Graves' ophthalmopathy and 55 to 65 with stable Graves' hyperthyroidism. An independent validation cohort of around 19 hyperthyroidism patients and some 15 patients who later progressed to ophthalmopathy tested prospective prediction of ophthalmopathy. The roughly 91 discovery patients were randomly divided into training and test sets at a 7:3 ratio. According to the paper, TCR Vbeta CDR3 sequencing was carried out on around 140 peripheral blood samples, which came from under 50 ophthalmopathy, about 75 hyperthyroidism and roughly 17 progressor patients. Thyroid tissue and blood T-cell repertoires from six Graves' hyperthyroidism patients were also compared in the study. After blood sampling, hyperthyroidism patients were treated with methimazole at a starting dose of 30 mg daily, and ophthalmopathy patients were treated with high-dose intravenous methylprednisolone.

Overall study outcomes, separate from this receptor: No statistical method was used to set the sample size in advance, and investigators knew the group allocation. Ophthalmopathy was separated from stable hyperthyroidism by a 13 V-J signature model, with approximately 90% sensitivity and about 81% specificity obtained in cross-validation and 80%/75% obtained in testing. Most expanded thyroid clonotypes (frequency above 0.001) were also found in blood, which suggests that blood repertoires may mirror thyroid immune responses. In validation, the model predicted progression to ophthalmopathy with roughly 70% sensitivity and around 72% specificity, a median of approximately 6.5 months before onset.

A patient counted as having stable Graves' hyperthyroidism if no progression to ophthalmopathy occurred over 18 months of follow-up. Hyperthyroidism patients were aged 18 to 65 years and newly diagnosed, with disease duration of less than 2 months. Any patient with an uncontrolled infection, another autoimmune disease, pregnancy or lactation was excluded. Diagnoses were based on clinical symptoms, serum thyroxine and TRAb, thyroid ultrasound and orbital computed tomography. PBMCs were separated from 8 to 10 ml of fresh peripheral blood using Ficoll-Paque density gradient centrifugation. Trizol reagent was used to extract total RNA, and RNA quality was then checked on an Agilent 2100 Bioanalyzer. CDR1 and CDR2 (SQVTM, ANQGSEA) derive from the germline V gene. Inclusive of the bounding cysteine and phenylalanine, the CDR3 is 14 residues long. Only CDR3 DNA remains: 42 bases, in frame from the first base. V ends up 7 bases short and J 5 bases short, with an unmatched junction base count of 13.

TCR beta CDR3 regions were amplified from RNA transcripts. A first-round RT-PCR of the TCR CDR3 used the HTBI primer set with the Qiagen OneStep RT-PCR kit. The libraries were constructed in a second round of multiplex PCR and then size-selected and purified. Sequencing of the libraries was done on an Illumina HiSeq2000 using paired-end 100 bp reads. On the authors' methods: SOAPnuke was used to process the raw data, with reads discarded if the reads contained adapters or uncalled bases, had a mean Phred below 15, or lacked an exact constant-primer or identifier match. High-quality paired reads were merged with COPE v1.2.5, and unique nucleotide sequences were defined as clonotypes. MiTCR v1.1 was used to align the clonotypes against IMGT TRBV, TRBD and TRBJ reference segments. Only V-J combinations with frequency above 0.0001, covering approximately 99% of repertoires, were analysed. The TCS score was defined as F50 (clonal expansion) divided by E x V (chaos), with BLOSUM62-based TCRdist calculated between CDR3 peptides within each V-J. Welch's t-statistics and random forest reduced 450 to 600 V-J features to 13, which were used in a naive Bayes classifier (R e1071). Thyroid-blood repertoire similarity was quantified with the Morisita-Horn index. TCRdb reprocessed the public reads (quality trimming at Q25 with fastp, clone calling with MiXCR) and kept in-frame beta chains. Rows are unified per CDR3 protein, each entry keeping the most common DNA and genes. The V and J calls were determined by TCRdb, not by the authors. The sample yields nearly 750,000 distinct CDR3 sequences; approximately 40% were counted once. The top ten constitute more than 25% of the sample.

The sequence was collected from a woman in her 40s with Graves' hyperthyroidism. The sequencing input was blood. Here the chain combines TRBV29-1 and TRBJ2-7; 8 central bases correspond to TRBD1. The CDR3 region: CSGRTGRWGDEQYF. The DNA is TGCAGCGGCCGGACAGGGCGCTGGGGCGACGAGCAGTACTTC.